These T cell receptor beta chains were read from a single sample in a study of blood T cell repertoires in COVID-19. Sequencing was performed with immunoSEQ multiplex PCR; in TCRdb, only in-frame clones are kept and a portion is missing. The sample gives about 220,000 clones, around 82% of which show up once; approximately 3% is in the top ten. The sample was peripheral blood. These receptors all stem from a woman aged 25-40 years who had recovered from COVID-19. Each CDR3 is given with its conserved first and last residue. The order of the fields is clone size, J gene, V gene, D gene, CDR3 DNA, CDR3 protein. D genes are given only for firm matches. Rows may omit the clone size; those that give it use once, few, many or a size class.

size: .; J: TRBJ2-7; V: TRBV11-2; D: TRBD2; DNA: TGTGCCAGCAGCCTCAGCGGGAGTGCGGCCTACGAGCAGTACTTC; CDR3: CASSLSGSAAYEQYF
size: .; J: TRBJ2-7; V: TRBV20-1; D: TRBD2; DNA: TGCAGTGCTAGTCCTAGCGGGCCAATCCCCTCCTACGAGCAGTACTTC; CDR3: CSASPSGPIPSYEQYF
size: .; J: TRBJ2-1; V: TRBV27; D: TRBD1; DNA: TGTGCCAGCAGTTCTAGGACAGGGGCCCTGTTCTACAATGAGCAGTTCTTC; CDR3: CASSSRTGALFYNEQFF
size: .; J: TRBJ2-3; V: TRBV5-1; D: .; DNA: TGCGCCAGCAGCTTGAACCCGGGTTCAGATACGCAGTATTTT; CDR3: CASSLNPGSDTQYF
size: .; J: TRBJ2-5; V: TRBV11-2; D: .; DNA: TGTGCCAGCAGCCCGGGACTTCTAAGCGAGACCCAGTACTTC; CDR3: CASSPGLLSETQYF
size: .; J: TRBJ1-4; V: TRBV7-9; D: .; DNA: TGTGCCAGCACCGGGAGTGCAACTAATGAAAAACTGTTTTTT; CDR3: CASTGSATNEKLFF
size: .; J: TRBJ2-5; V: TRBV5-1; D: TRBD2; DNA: TGCGCCAGCAGCTCCGGACTAGCGGGTAGTGAGACCCAGTACTTC; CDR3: CASSSGLAGSETQYF
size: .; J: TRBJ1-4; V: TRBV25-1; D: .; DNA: TGTGCCAGCAGTGAAACTCGAGATCTAGCAACTAATGAAAAACTGTTTTTT; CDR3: CASSETRDLATNEKLFF
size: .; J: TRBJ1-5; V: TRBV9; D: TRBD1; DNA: TGTGCCAGCGTCCCCTGGGGGGACAGAAACAATCAGCCCCAGCATTTT; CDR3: CASVPWGDRNNQPQHF
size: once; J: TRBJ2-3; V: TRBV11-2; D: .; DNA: TGTGCCAGCAGCTTATTATCAGCAGGGAGCACAGATACGCAGTATTTT; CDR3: CASSLLSAGSTDTQYF